The sequence of this T cell receptor beta chain was determined in a study of Ad26.COV2.S vaccination and SARS-CoV-2 variants. Study findings and constraints: TCR breadth and depth analyses may have underestimated total T cell responses.

Libraries were prepared by immunoSEQ multiplex PCR; TCRdb keeps only in-frame clonotypes and omits some of them. The top ten clones hold approximately 4% of a sample with about 420,000 clones, approximately 88% of them seen once. Treatment specified: approximately 18 received Ad26.COV2.S at low or high dose, single or two shots; about 5 received placebo; per-sample allocation not given. Collection of the samples took place on day 63 after the first injection of vaccine or placebo. This clone was recorded once. Its antigen is not known. Germline CDR1 is SGHAT and CDR2 is FQNNGV. The CDR3 is made up of 14 amino acids. The ends were cut back, 0 bases at V and 4 bases at J, with 7 bases in the middle.

The chain carries TRBV11-2 and TRBJ1-5; D not resolved. The input for sequencing was peripheral blood, taken in a trial of Ad26.COV2.S vaccine versus placebo. This receptor was taken from a person aged 18-60 years who received the Ad26.COV2.S COVID-19 vaccine or a placebo. CDR3 protein: CASSLEGGNQPQHF. CDR3 bases: TGTGCCAGCAGCTTAGAGGGTGGTAATCAGCCCCAGCATTTT.